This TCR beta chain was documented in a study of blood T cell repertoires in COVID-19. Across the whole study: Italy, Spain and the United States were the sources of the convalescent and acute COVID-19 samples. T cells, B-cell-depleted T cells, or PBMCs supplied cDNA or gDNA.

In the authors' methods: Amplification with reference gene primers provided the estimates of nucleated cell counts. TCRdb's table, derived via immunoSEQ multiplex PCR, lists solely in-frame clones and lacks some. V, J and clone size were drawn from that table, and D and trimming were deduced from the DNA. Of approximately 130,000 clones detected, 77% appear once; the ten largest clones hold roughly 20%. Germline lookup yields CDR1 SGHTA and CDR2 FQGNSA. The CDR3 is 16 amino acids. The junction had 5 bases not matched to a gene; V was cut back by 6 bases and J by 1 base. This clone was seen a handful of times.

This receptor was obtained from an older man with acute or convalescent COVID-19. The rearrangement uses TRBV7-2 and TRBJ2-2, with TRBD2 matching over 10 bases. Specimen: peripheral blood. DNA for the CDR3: TGTGCCAGCAGTTTTACTAGCGGGGTGAACACCGGGGAGCTGTTTTTT. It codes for CASSFTSGVNTGELFF.